Shown below are 22 T cell receptor beta chains from a single sample sequenced in a study of vaccination effects on CD4 cells after COVID-19. Profiled with immunoSEQ multiplex PCR; TCRdb holds only in-frame clones, not every one. This sample has 40,000 to 50,000 clones, with roughly 65% found just once. Prior to sequencing, the ViraFEST assay stimulated PBMC with viral peptide pools, which expanded the antigen-specific CD4+ T cells. At the end of roughly 9 days of culture, CD4+ T cells were isolated. Infection with SARS-CoV-2 occurred in the person between March and December 2020, and PCR confirmed it. No cognate antigen is known for these TCRs. Sequencing was performed on CD4+ T cells from PBMCs cultured with a peptide pool, taken before COVID-19 vaccination. The receptors stem from a human donor who had a prior SARS-CoV-2 infection.

The chain carries TRBV27 and TRBJ2-2, with D perhaps given as TRBD1 or TRBD2 (5 bases each). This CDR3 spans 13 amino acids. The germline V gene has CDR1 MNHEY and CDR2 SMNVEV (reference sequence). Trimming removed 3 bases at V and 8 bases at J, with 10 bases between. The CDR3 nucleotides are TGTGCCAGCAGTTTCAGGGACGAGGGGGAGCTGTTTTTT. This encodes CASSFRDEGELFF.

This clone was recorded a few times. The rearrangement uses TRBV21-1 and TRBJ1-4; the table's TRBD1 call for D was not verified on the DNA. TRBV21-1 is noted as a pseudogene. This CDR3 contains 16 residues. This CDR3 reads CASSNDRGRGNEKLFF. The CDR3 DNA sequence: TGTGCCAGCAGCAATGACAGGGGGCGAGGTAATGAAAAACTGTTTTTT.

This chain joins TRBV27 and TRBJ2-3; D might be TRBD2 (6 bases). Germline CDR1 and CDR2: MNHEY and SMNVEV (reference sequence). This CDR3 contains 19 residues. V was clipped by 4 bases and J by 3 bases, with 26 bases between them. Written as DNA, the CDR3 is TGTGCCAGCAGTTACCACTTACCCGTGGTGGGAGGTGAGACAGATACGCAGTATTTT. Its protein product is CASSYHLPVVGGETDTQYF.

This clone was detected only a few times. This rearrangement joins TRBV9 to TRBJ2-1; D gene unclear. V was trimmed by 2 bases and J by 10 bases, leaving 19 bases between them. Germline V gives CDR1 SGDLS, CDR2 YYNGEE. This CDR3 comprises 15 residues. The CDR3 nucleotides read TGTGCCAGCAGCGTGCGCGGTTCAATATCGAGAGAGCAGTTCTTC. Its protein product is CASSVRGSISREQFF. The full variable domain, rest sourced from reference TRBV9 and TRBJ2-1, is DSGVTQTPKHLITATGQRVTLRCSPRSGDLSVYWYQQSLDQGLQFLIQYYNGEERAKGNILERFSAQQFPDLHSELNLSSLELGDSALYFCASSVRGSISREQFFGPGTRLTVL.

J is TRBJ2-5 and V is TRBV5-4; the D is unclear. Germline-derived CDR1 and CDR2 are SGHNT and YYREEE (reference sequence). Trimming removed 4 bases from V and 5 bases from J, with 15 bases in between. This CDR3 spans 14 amino acids. This CDR3 reads CASSPRRRMETQYF. In nucleotides, the CDR3 is TGTGCCAGCAGCCCTCGACGCCGGATGGAGACCCAGTACTTC.

J is TRBJ1-1 and V is TRBV7-2; 7 bases agree with TRBD1. CDR1 is SGHTA, CDR2 FQGNSA, per germline. Losses at the gene ends were 1 base for V and 7 bases for J; bases not matched to a gene: 6. The CDR3 contains 14 residues. The CDR3 bases are TGTGCCAGCAGCTTAGGCACAGGGGTCATTGAAGCTTTCTTT. Translation gives CASSLGTGVIEAFF.

The V gene is TRBV5-8, the J gene TRBJ2-2; either TRBD1 or TRBD2 may supply D (5 bases each). Germline V gives CDR1 SGHTS, CDR2 YDEGEE. This CDR3 is built from 15 residues. Trimming removed 4 bases at V and 0 bases at J, with 10 bases between. This chain's CDR3 is CASSPGPTNTGELFF. For the CDR3, the DNA is TGTGCCAGCAGCCCGGGACCGACGAACACCGGGGAGCTGTTTTTT. The whole variable domain, filled in from reference TRBV5-8 and TRBJ2-2, reads EAGVTQSPTHLIKTRGQQATLRCSPISGHTSVYWYQQALGLGLQFLLWYDEGEERNRGNFPPRFSGRQFPNYSSELNVNALELEDSALYLCASSPGPTNTGELFFGEGSRLTVL.

Only a few counts were recorded for this clone. The chain employs TRBV10-3 and TRBJ1-3; D not certain. Germline CDR1 reads ENHRY; CDR2 reads SYGVKD. The CDR3 spans 16 residues. The ends were cut back, 2 bases at V and 3 bases at J, with 14 bases in the middle. CDR3 DNA: TGTGCCATCAGTGAGGGTATGGGGTACGGTGGAAACACCATATATTTT. It translates to CAISEGMGYGGNTIYF.

This clone was observed a single time. The chain has TRBV5-1 and TRBJ2-7; 8 positions agree with TRBD2. CDR1 and CDR2 (germline): SGHRS, YFSETQ. This CDR3 region has 15 residues. V trimming: 0 bases; J trimming: 4 bases; junction bases outside the gene matches: 6. CDR3 bases: TGCGCCAGCAGCTTGGGGTTGGGACTAGAATACGAGCAGTACTTC. This sequence encodes CASSLGLGLEYEQYF.

This clone was seen a handful of times. In nucleotides, the CDR3 is TGCGCCAGCAGCCACTTGACAGGGAACTATGGCTACACCTTC. Its protein product is CASSHLTGNYGYTF. The genes are TRBV4-3 and TRBJ1-2; 7 bases map to TRBD1. Germline CDR1 LGHNA, CDR2 YSLEER. The ends lost 3 bases at V and 2 bases at J; junction bases unmatched: 3. This CDR3 region has 14 residues.

CDR3 protein: CASSHAIGGPIYF. The DNA for the CDR3 is TGTGCCAGCAGCCACGCTATTGGGGGCCCCATATATTTT. The chain couples TRBV3-1 (or the pseudogene TRBV3-2) to TRBJ1-3; D may be TRBD1 (6 bases). Germline V gives CDR1 LGHDT, CDR2 YNNKEL (reference sequence). V was shortened by 3 bases and J by 11 bases, with 14 bases between the two germline ends. This CDR3 is built from 13 residues.

This clone was observed once. The CDR3 sequence: CASTLGQLVDTQYF. CDR3 in DNA: TGCGCCAGCACCTTAGGACAGCTTGTAGATACGCAGTATTTT. The genes are TRBV5-1 and TRBJ2-3; tentatively, D is TRBD1 (6 bases). Looked up from germline, CDR1 is SGHRS and CDR2 is YFSETQ. This CDR3 has 14 residues. V was pared by 6 bases and J by 5 bases, with 16 bases between.

V usage is TRBV4-1 and J usage is TRBJ1-4; D is possibly TRBD1 (6 bases). This CDR3 has 17 residues. Germline CDR1 reads MGHRA; CDR2 reads YSYEKL. The ends were cut back, 4 bases at V and 2 bases at J, with 17 bases in the middle. The CDR3 reads CASSLRDQGFTNEKLFF. In DNA, the CDR3 is TGCGCCAGCAGCCTCAGGGACCAGGGGTTTACTAATGAAAAACTGTTTTTT.

This clone was observed once. The chain couples TRBV5-6 to TRBJ2-7, with 12 bases lining up with TRBD2. CDR1 SGHDT and CDR2 YYEEEE come from the germline V gene. The CDR3 has 14 amino acids. Losses at the gene ends were 0 bases for V and 6 bases for J; bases not matched to a gene: 1. The CDR3, as DNA: TGTGCCAGCAGCTTGGGGACTAGCGGGACCGAGCAGTACTTC. Translation gives CASSLGTSGTEQYF. The full variable domain, in which reference TRBV5-6 and TRBJ2-7 provide the parts outside the CDR3, is DAGVTQSPTHLIKTRGQQVTLRCSPKSGHDTVSWYQQALGQGPQFIFQYYEEEERQRGNFPDRFSGHQFPNYSSELNVNALLLGDSALYLCASSLGTSGTEQYFGPGTRLTVT.

The chain recombines TRBV18 with TRBJ2-5; the D call may be TRBD1 or TRBD2 (5 bases each). Germline-derived CDR1 and CDR2 are KGHSH and LQKENI. Deletions cut 5 bases from V and 1 base from J, with 17 bases between. This CDR3 is built from 16 residues. The CDR3: CASSSTGPGPQETQYF. DNA of the CDR3: TGTGCCAGCTCATCGACTGGGCCGGGGCCCCAAGAGACCCAGTACTTC.

The CDR3 region is CASSPLSGGGHNEKLFF. CDR3 nucleotides: TGCGCCAGCAGCCCACTCTCGGGGGGCGGCCATAATGAAAAACTGTTTTTT. V gene TRBV5-1 combines with J gene TRBJ1-4; tentative D call: TRBD1 (6 bases). CDR1 and CDR2 (germline): SGHRS, YFSETQ. The length of the CDR3 is 17 residues. Trimming left V 4 bases short and J 4 bases short, with 20 bases between.

This clone showed up just a few times. The rearrangement joins TRBV7-6 to TRBJ2-1; 10 bases line up with TRBD2. This CDR3 is 15 amino acids long. The ends lost 5 bases at V and 4 bases at J; junction bases unmatched: 5. Germline V CDR1 and CDR2: SGHVS, FNYEAQ. As DNA, the CDR3 is TGTGCCAGCAGCCCAGGACTAGCGGAATACAATGAGCAGTTCTTC. Its translation is CASSPGLAEYNEQFF.

The J gene is TRBJ1-2, the V gene TRBV7-8, with 7 bases aligning to TRBD1. Germline CDR1 and CDR2: SGHVS and FQNEAQ. V gave up 5 bases and J gave up 8 bases; unmatched junction bases: 14. The CDR3 spans 15 residues. CDR3 sequence (DNA): TGTGCCAGCAGCCTCGACAGGGACCTCCTGGGGGGCTACACCTTC. It codes for CASSLDRDLLGGYTF.

J is TRBJ2-3 and V is TRBV6-5, with 11 bases lining up with TRBD2. J was trimmed by 3 bases and V by 7 bases; bases with no gene match: 6. The CDR3 contains 15 residues. CDR1 MNHEY and CDR2 SVGAGI come from the germline V gene. CDR3 coding DNA: TGTGCCAGCACTCAGGGACTAGCGGAGACAGATACGCAGTATTTT. As protein: CASTQGLAETDTQYF.

CDR3 loop: CASAIGLLGGYTF. In DNA, the CDR3 is TGTGCCAGCGCAATAGGGCTATTGGGTGGCTACACCTTC. This chain connects TRBV7-2 to TRBJ1-2, with no clear D. V was pared by 8 bases and J by 7 bases, with 17 bases between. Germline assignment: CDR1 SGHTA and CDR2 FQGNSA. CDR3 length equals 13 residues.

The chain has TRBV6-5 and TRBJ2-5; perhaps TRBD2 as D (5 bases). This CDR3 region has 13 residues. CDR1 is MNHEY and CDR2 is SVGAGI in the germline V gene. Deletions cut 6 bases from V and 5 bases from J, with 13 bases between. The CDR3 region is CASRAGLRETQYF. In nucleotides, the CDR3 is TGTGCCAGCAGGGCCGGACTGAGGGAGACCCAGTACTTC.

This clone was counted at least ten times. The chain combines TRBV19 with TRBJ2-7; D ambiguous. The V end was cut by 9 bases, the J end by 3 bases, with 18 bases between. The length of the CDR3 is 14 residues. Germline values: CDR1 LNHDA, CDR2 SQIVND (reference sequence). In nucleotides, the CDR3 is TGTGCCAGCCGGCGGAGACATCCAGACTACGAGCAGTACTTC. Residues: CASRRRHPDYEQYF.